The 19 T cell receptor beta chains presented below share a single source sample, sequenced in a study of T cell repertoires in cytomegalovirus infection (dated by TCRdb to between 2018 and 2020). Their cognate antigens are unknown. The treatment or condition label of this sample denotes: in vitro stimulation with specific CMV peptide epitopes to enrich CMV-specific T cells. Sequencing was carried out with an Illumina HiSeq 1500. TCRdb applied fastp at Q25 and MiXCR to the public reads, then kept only in-frame beta chains. Duplicate CDR3 protein sequences are folded into a single record with the most common DNA and genes. This sample has 750,000 to 900,000 distinct CDR3 sequences in its table, and around 29% of those were observed once. The ten biggest clones cover around 13% of the sample. This material consisted of cultured CD8+ T cells from PBMCs, taken from culture after CMV antigen stimulation. These receptors all come from a human donor in good health (CMV status not recorded). Some clones in this sample may be carry-over from other donors' samples.

This clonotype came up once. The chain links TRBV6-5 to TRBJ2-1, with 16 bases matching TRBD2. This CDR3 region has 20 residues. The germline V gene has CDR1 MNHEY and CDR2 SVGAGI. Unmatched junction bases numbered 11, after V lost 0 bases and J lost 6 bases. The CDR3 sequence: CASSYSGLAGGPRVPNEQFF. In DNA form, the CDR3 reads TGTGCCAGCAGTTACTCGGGACTAGCGGGGGGGCCTAGGGTCCCCAATGAGCAGTTCTTC.

This clonotype was observed many times. In DNA form, the CDR3 reads TGTGCCAGCAGCTTAGAGTTAGATACGCAGTATTTT. Its protein is CASSLELDTQYF. The chain combines TRBV7-8 with TRBJ2-3; no reliable D call. This CDR3 is built from 12 residues. Trimming removed 1 base from V and 5 bases from J, with 4 bases in between. Germline V gene lookup returns CDR1 SGHVS and CDR2 FQNEAQ.

The chain joins TRBV7-3 to TRBJ2-3; 8 bases agree with TRBD1. The ends lost 1 base at V and 2 bases at J; junction bases unmatched: 8. The CDR3 length is 17 residues. From germline, CDR1 is SGHTA and CDR2 FQGTGA. CDR3 sequence: CASSLIGRDRPTDTQYF. The CDR3 coding sequence is TGTGCCAGCAGCTTAATAGGCCGGGACAGGCCCACAGATACGCAGTATTTT.

The chain carries TRBV7-9 and TRBJ1-4; 7 nucleotides agree with TRBD1. The V segment lost 4 bases and the J segment 5 bases; nucleotides outside the gene matches: 7. The germline CDR1 and CDR2 sequences are SEHNR and FQNEAQ (reference sequence). The CDR3 consists of 15 residues. This CDR3 reads CASSSDRTGNEKLFF. CDR3 coding DNA: TGTGCCAGCAGCTCCGATAGGACAGGCAATGAAAAACTGTTTTTT.

This clonotype was observed a few times. The gene calls are TRBV6-2 or TRBV6-3 and TRBJ2-2, with 12 bases fitting TRBD1. CDR1 and CDR2 (germline): MNHEY, SVGEGT. This CDR3 comprises 17 residues. After removal of 5 bases from V and 3 bases from J, the junction contained 7 bases not matched to a gene. The CDR3 spells CASSPSGQGADTGELFF. CDR3 nucleotides: TGTGCCAGCAGTCCCTCGGGACAGGGGGCGGACACCGGGGAGCTGTTTTTT.

This clonotype has ten or more counts. The chain joins TRBV7-6 to TRBJ1-1; no clear D. Germline CDR1 is SGHVS and CDR2 is FNYEAQ. This CDR3 is 14 amino acids long. V gave up 5 bases and J gave up 5 bases, with 15 bases separating them. The CDR3 protein is CASSPFSDGTEAFF. For the CDR3, the DNA is TGTGCCAGCAGCCCATTCTCGGACGGAACTGAAGCTTTCTTT.

In its sample, this clonotype was seen a few times. V gene TRBV6-6 combines with J gene TRBJ1-2, with TRBD1 as a possible D gene (5 bases). The CDR3 sequence is 15 residues long. Germline CDR1 and CDR2: MNHNY and SVGAGI (reference sequence). V gave up 5 bases and J gave up 7 bases, with 20 bases separating them. The CDR3 DNA follows: TGTGCCAGCAGTGATTTTCGGCAGGGAAGAAGTGGCTACACCTTC. As protein: CASSDFRQGRSGYTF.

The CDR3 reads CASSTTGQMNTEAFF. Written as DNA, the CDR3 is TGCGCCAGCAGCACGACGGGACAGATGAACACTGAAGCTTTCTTT. V is TRBV5-1 and J is TRBJ1-1, with 7 positions matching TRBD1. V shed 4 bases and J 0 bases; nucleotides not matched to a gene: 6. Germline V gives CDR1 SGHRS, CDR2 YFSETQ. The CDR3 is 15 residues long. Full variable domain (rest looked up from reference TRBV5-1 and TRBJ1-1): KAGVTQTPRYLIKTRGQQVTLSCSPISGHRSVSWYQQTPGQGLQFLFEYFSETQRNKGNFPGRFSGRQFSNSRSEMNVSTLELGDSALYLCASSTTGQMNTEAFFGQGTRLTVV.

This clonotype showed up just a few times. V and J are TRBV27 and TRBJ2-7; 9 bases map to TRBD1. V lost 6 bases to trimming and J lost 5 bases; unmatched junction nucleotides: 2. This CDR3 contains 12 residues. Germline lookup yields CDR1 MNHEY and CDR2 SMNVEV (reference sequence). In DNA, the CDR3 is TGTGCCAGCAGCCGGGACAGGGACGAGCAGTACTTC. This sequence encodes CASSRDRDEQYF.

In this sample, this clonotype turned up a few times. The V call is TRBV7-9, the J call TRBJ1-2; D is possibly TRBD1 (6 bases). The V end was cut by 0 bases, the J end by 2 bases, with 13 bases between. Germline V gene lookup returns CDR1 SEHNR and CDR2 FQNEAQ (reference sequence). This CDR3 spans 16 amino acids. The CDR3 DNA reads as TGTGCCAGCAGCTTAGCAGACAGGCCATTGAACTATGGCTACACCTTC. Translated: CASSLADRPLNYGYTF.

This clonotype has only a few counts. The chain has TRBV7-2 and TRBJ2-5; D is unresolved. This CDR3 has 14 amino acids. CDR1 and CDR2 (germline): SGHTA, FQGNSA. V was cut by 1 base and J by 2 bases, with 8 bases left in between. The CDR3 nucleotides read TGTGCCAGCAGCTTAGGGTACAGACAAGAGACCCAGTACTTC. This codes for CASSLGYRQETQYF.

At least ten counts were recorded for this clonotype. The V and J genes are TRBV7-9 and TRBJ2-1; 13 nucleotides agree with TRBD2. The ends lost 6 bases at V and 4 bases at J; junction bases unmatched: 6. The germline gives CDR1 SEHNR, CDR2 FQNEAQ (reference sequence). There are 16 residues in the CDR3. The CDR3 spells CASRILAGGPYNEQFF. The CDR3 DNA follows: TGTGCCAGCAGGATACTAGCGGGGGGGCCTTACAATGAGCAGTTCTTC.

A word on this clonotype: One junction end does not reproduce the germline sequence, and a read error may be involved. The rearrangement uses TRBV4-1 and TRBJ2-2; TRBD1 is a possible D gene (5 bases). Germline loops: CDR1 MGHRA, CDR2 YSYEKL. This CDR3 has 15 residues. CDR3 residues: CASSSRAPVAGELFF. The CDR3 bases are TGTGCCAGCAGCTCCAGGGCGCCAGTGGCCGGGGAGCTGTTTTTT.

J is TRBJ1-5 and V is TRBV2; 7 nucleotides agree with TRBD1. Germline CDR1 and CDR2: SNHLY and FYNNEI. The CDR3 has 14 residues. Trimming took 7 bases from V and 8 from J; bases not matched to a gene: 11. The CDR3 sequence is CASIGQATWEPQHF. The CDR3 region has the DNA TGTGCCAGCATAGGACAGGCTACTTGGGAGCCCCAGCATTTT.

In this sample, this clonotype turned up many times. The chain couples TRBV7-2 to TRBJ1-2; a possible D gene is TRBD1 (5 bases). The CDR3 contains 12 residues. Per germline, CDR1 SGHTA and CDR2 FQGNSA. V was cut by 5 bases and J by 8 bases, with 12 bases left in between. The CDR3, as DNA: TGTGCCAGCAGCCGCTGGGGGGTCGGCTACACCTTC. Translation gives CASSRWGVGYTF.

Ten or more counts support this clonotype. The chain has TRBV12-3 or TRBV12-4 and TRBJ2-6; TRBD1 matches at 10 bases. V gave up 8 bases and J gave up 0 bases; unmatched junction bases: 4. The CDR3 covers 16 residues. The CDR3 nucleotides read TGTGCCAGCGGGGACAGGGGATTCTCTGGGGCCAACGTCCTGACTTTC. This sequence encodes CASGDRGFSGANVLTF.

This clonotype turned up a few times. This chain joins TRBV4-1 and TRBJ1-2; TRBD1 matches 8 bases. Germline values: CDR1 MGHRA, CDR2 YSYEKL. V shed 1 base, J shed 2 bases, and the junction held 3 bases outside the gene matches. This CDR3 contains 15 residues. CDR3 nucleotide sequence: TGCGCCAGCAGCCAAGTGTGGACAGGGAACTATGGCTACACCTTC. It specifies CASSQVWTGNYGYTF.

The chain combines TRBV27 with TRBJ2-1; D ambiguous. The CDR3 is made up of 13 amino acids. The germline V and J ends were trimmed by 7 bases and 10 bases, with 17 bases remaining between them. Per the germline V gene, CDR1 is MNHEY and CDR2 is SMNVEV (reference sequence). DNA of the CDR3: TGTGCCAGCAAAAAACGTCCTGACGCGGAGCAGTTCTTC. Its translation: CASKKRPDAEQFF.

V gene TRBV25-1 combines with J gene TRBJ1-5; tentatively, D is TRBD1 (6 bases). Germline V gene sequence: CDR1 MGHDK, CDR2 SYGVNS. The CDR3 loop spans 14 amino acids. Trimming took 1 base from V and 7 from J, leaving 11 bases between them. CDR3 nucleotide sequence: TGTGCCAGCAGTGAATGGGGGGGGGGCCAGCCCCAGCATTTT. Residues: CASSEWGGGQPQHF.